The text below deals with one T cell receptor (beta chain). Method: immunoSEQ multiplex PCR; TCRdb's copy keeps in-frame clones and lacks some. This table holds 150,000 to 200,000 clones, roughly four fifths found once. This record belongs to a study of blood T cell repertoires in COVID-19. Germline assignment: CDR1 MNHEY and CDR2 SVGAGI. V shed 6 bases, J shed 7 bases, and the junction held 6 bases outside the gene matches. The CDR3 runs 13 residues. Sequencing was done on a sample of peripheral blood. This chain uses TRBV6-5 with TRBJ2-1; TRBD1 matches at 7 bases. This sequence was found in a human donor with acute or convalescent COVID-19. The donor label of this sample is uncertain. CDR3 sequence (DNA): TGTGCCAGCAGACCGACAGGGAGAAATGAGCAGTTCTTC. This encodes CASRPTGRNEQFF.